These 16 T cell receptor beta chains were sequenced from one sample in a study of blood T cells in healthy people across ages. A J-beta primer mix and a sample-barcoded 5' primer were used in a second PCR of roughly 7 to 12 cycles. TCRdb recomputed calls from the 5' RACE reads with MiXCR, one row per CDR3 protein. The sample has over 1,300,000 distinct CDR3 sequences; approximately 59% are singletons. Input material: blood. These receptors originate from a man younger than 35 in good health.

This clonotype was picked up a small number of times. The chain is built from TRBV28 and TRBJ2-7; tentatively, D is TRBD1 or TRBD2 (5 bases each). The V and J ends lost 8 bases and 7 bases respectively, with 15 bases between them. The CDR3 is 12 amino acids. The germline CDR1 and CDR2 sequences are MDHEN and SYDVKM. The CDR3 DNA sequence: TGTGCCAGCCTACAAAATTGGGGGGAGCAGTACTTC. Amino acids: CASLQNWGEQYF.

The chain carries TRBV3-1 and TRBJ2-5; D remains ambiguous. The last part of the DNA fits TRBJ2-7 better; the J call may be wrong. Per germline, CDR1 LGHDT and CDR2 YNNKEL (reference sequence). This CDR3 contains 13 residues. This chain's CDR3 is CASSQGSWGEQYF. In nucleotides, the CDR3 is TGTGCCAGCAGCCAAGGAAGTTGGGGCGAGCAGTACTTC.

J is TRBJ2-5 and V is TRBV4-2, with 7 bases identical to TRBD2. TRBJ2-7 matches the DNA end more closely, so the J call is doubtful. Germline V CDR1 and CDR2: LGHNA, YNFKEQ. The CDR3 runs 13 residues. The CDR3: CASSQQSGNEQYF. The DNA of the CDR3 is TGTGCCAGCAGCCAACAAAGCGGGAACGAGCAGTACTTC.

The J gene is TRBJ2-1, the V gene TRBV12-3 or TRBV12-4; no definite D call. V dropped 3 bases and J dropped 0 bases, with 9 bases sitting between them. There are 15 residues in the CDR3. As DNA, the CDR3 is TGTGCCAGCAGTTTCAGTAGGAACTCCTACAATGAGCAGTTCTTC. As protein: CASSFSRNSYNEQFF.

This chain uses TRBV29-1 with TRBJ2-3, with TRBD2 matching 12 bases. The CDR3 contains 16 residues. CDR1 SQVTM and CDR2 ANQGSEA come from the germline V gene. V gave up 8 bases and J gave up 5 bases; unmatched junction bases: 14. Written as DNA, the CDR3 is TGCAGCTACCGGGGGGCTAGCGGGAGGGCTGGAGATACGCAGTATTTT. Residues: CSYRGASGRAGDTQYF.

The chain recombines TRBV28 with TRBJ2-5; D gene unclear. The CDR3 length is 14 residues. Germline CDR1 and CDR2: MDHEN and SYDVKM. V gave up 3 bases and J gave up 2 bases, with 10 bases separating them. The CDR3 reads CASSFDGGQETQYF. In DNA form, the CDR3 reads TGTGCCAGCAGTTTTGACGGTGGGCAAGAGACCCAGTACTTC. Full variable domain (remainder filled in from reference TRBV28 and TRBJ2-5): DVKVTQSSRYLVKRTGEKVFLECVQDMDHENMFWYRQDPGLGLRLIYFSYDVKMKEKGDIPEGYSVSREKKERFSLILESASTNQTSMYLCASSFDGGQETQYFGPGTRLLVL.

In its sample, this clonotype was seen a few times. The chain combines TRBV3-1 with TRBJ2-4, with TRBD2 as a possible D gene (6 bases). V lost 1 base to trimming and J lost 0 bases, with 16 bases between them. Germline V gives CDR1 LGHDT, CDR2 YNNKEL (reference sequence). The CDR3 has 18 residues. As DNA, the CDR3 is TGTGCCAGCAGCCAAGTTCTTGGCCGGGGACTAGCCAAAAACATTCAGTACTTC. It translates to CASSQVLGRGLAKNIQYF.

The sample holds a few counts of this clonotype. This chain joins TRBV20-1 and TRBJ2-5; D is unresolved. Matching the DNA end better, TRBJ2-7 makes the J call doubtful. Germline V lookup: CDR1 DFQATT, CDR2 SNEGSKA (reference sequence). The CDR3 is 13 amino acids. CDR3 DNA sequence: TGCAGTGCTTCCGACACTACCACCTACGAGCAGTACTTC. It is translated as CSASDTTTYEQYF.

This rearrangement joins TRBV7-6 to TRBJ2-3, with a possible D match to TRBD1 (6 bases). CDR3 size: 16 residues. The V gene's germline CDR1 is SGHVS and CDR2 FNYEAQ. Trimming left V 9 bases short and J 0 bases short, with 19 bases between. The CDR3 bases are TGTGCCAGAAGCCCTCCCGACAGGAGAAGCACAGATACGCAGTATTTT. Residues: CARSPPDRRSTDTQYF.

V and J are TRBV7-8 and TRBJ2-7; 9 bases align to TRBD2. Trimming cost V 5 bases and J 4 bases; bases outside gene matches: 9. CDR1 is SGHVS and CDR2 is FQNEAQ in the germline V gene. CDR3 size: 15 residues. Here the CDR3 reads CASSPTRGGVYEQYF. The CDR3 bases are TGTGCCAGCAGCCCCACGCGGGGGGGGGTATACGAGCAGTACTTC.

The chain links TRBV7-2 to TRBJ2-1; tentative D call: TRBD2 (6 bases). Germline V gives CDR1 SGHTA, CDR2 FQGNSA. The CDR3 is 14 amino acids. Trimming pared 1 base from V and 6 bases from J, leaving 10 bases between. The CDR3 loop is CASSLVGGLNEQFF. CDR3 nucleotides: TGTGCCAGCAGCTTAGTGGGGGGTCTCAATGAGCAGTTCTTC.

The genes are TRBV27 and TRBJ1-5, with D unresolved. Germline V gene sequence: CDR1 MNHEY, CDR2 SMNVEV (reference sequence). The CDR3 has 14 residues. V was shortened by 3 bases and J by 3 bases, with 9 bases between the two germline ends. The CDR3 here is CASSFTTTNQPQHF. The CDR3, as DNA: TGTGCCAGCAGTTTTACGACTACCAATCAGCCCCAGCATTTT.

This sequence joins TRBV15 and TRBJ2-1, with 7 bases aligning to TRBD1. Germline V CDR1 and CDR2: LNHNV, YYDKDF (reference sequence). V lost 0 bases, J lost 1 base, and 6 bases stayed unmatched. The CDR3 has 17 residues. The CDR3 DNA follows: TGTGCCACCAGCAGAGATAAAGGGGGCGGATCCTACAATGAGCAGTTCTTC. Translated, it gives CATSRDKGGGSYNEQFF.

The chain joins TRBV12-3 or TRBV12-4 to TRBJ2-7; D is ambiguous. The CDR3 is made up of 12 amino acids. V was shortened by 3 bases and J by 3 bases, with 6 bases between the two germline ends. The CDR3 sequence: CASSFWDYEQYF. The DNA for the CDR3 is TGTGCCAGCAGTTTCTGGGACTACGAGCAGTACTTC.

This chain connects TRBV12-3 or TRBV12-4 to TRBJ2-5; 10 bases match TRBD2. The CDR3 contains 15 residues. V lost 5 bases to trimming and J lost 11 bases; unmatched junction nucleotides: 14. The CDR3 coding sequence is TGTGCCAGCAGTCCCGGACTAGCGGCTCACAATGAGCAGTACTTC. The encoded protein is CASSPGLAAHNEQYF.

CDR3 in DNA: TGCGCCAGCGCCGTGGGCAGGGGTATCTACGAGCAGTACTTC. It codes for CASAVGRGIYEQYF. This chain uses TRBV4-1 with TRBJ2-7; TRBD1 might be the D (6 bases). Germline V gene data show CDR1 as MGHRA and CDR2 as YSYEKL. The CDR3 is made up of 14 amino acids. Trimming stripped 8 bases from V and 3 bases from J, with 17 bases between.